The clone carrying this TCR beta chain has just one count. The same CDR3 can be traced to other DNA sequences in this sample. The data are from a study of T cell responses to AZD1222 COVID-19 vaccine. The protocol was immunoSEQ multiplex PCR, while the TCRdb copy is restricted to in-frame clones and leaves out a portion. Of about 180,000 clones listed, 90% are singletons. The CDR3 totals 14 residues. Germline CDR1 SGHRS, CDR2 YFSETQ. V shed 2 bases, J shed 4 bases, and the junction held 3 bases outside the gene matches. This receptor was obtained from an adult in good health. This material consisted of peripheral blood, taken on day 0 of AZD1222 vaccination. The rearrangement joins TRBV5-1 to TRBJ1-2; 9 positions match TRBD1. The CDR3 is CASSLGTGSYGYTF. The CDR3, as DNA: TGCGCCAGCAGCTTAGGGACAGGGAGCTATGGCTACACCTTC.